Each of the 17 T cell receptor beta chains below was sequenced from the same sample in a study of cytomegalovirus exposure and HLA in healthy donors. The PCR was carried out with 60 Vbeta primers and 13 Jbeta primers. The table came from immunoSEQ multiplex PCR; TCRdb's copy has only in-frame clones and leaves some out. The sample shows over 100,000 clones, and 1.6% sits with its ten largest clones. Sequencing was done on a sample of PBMCs. The receptors were sampled from a woman aged 40 to 50 in good health and CMV-seropositive.

The chain has TRBV7-2 and TRBJ1-1; D call uncertain. V was clipped by 0 bases and J by 11 bases, with 13 bases between them. The germline gives CDR1 SGHTA, CDR2 FQGNSA. The CDR3 spans 13 residues. CDR3 residues: CASSLASGERAFF. In DNA, the CDR3 is TGTGCCAGCAGCTTAGCCTCGGGAGAGAGGGCTTTCTTT.

The V gene is TRBV6-4, the J gene TRBJ2-5, with a tentative D call TRBD1 (6 bases). V gave up 5 bases and J gave up 2 bases, with 18 bases separating them. Germline V gives CDR1 MRHNA, CDR2 SNTAGT. The CDR3 is made up of 16 amino acids. The CDR3 nucleotides are TGTGCCAGCAGTACTCATCCGGGACAACCACAAGAGACCCAGTACTTC. This gives the protein CASSTHPGQPQETQYF.

This sequence joins TRBV7-3 and TRBJ1-5, with a tentative D call TRBD1 (6 bases). Trimming stripped 4 bases from V and 0 bases from J, with 10 bases between. The CDR3 spans 15 residues. Germline V gene sequence: CDR1 SGHTA, CDR2 FQGTGA. In DNA form, the CDR3 reads TGTGCCAGCAGCTACTACAGGGTTAGCAATCAGCCCCAGCATTTT. Encoded protein: CASSYYRVSNQPQHF.

J is TRBJ1-5 and V is TRBV19; 8 nucleotides line up with TRBD1. V was clipped by 6 bases and J by 0 bases; unmatched bases: 4. The germline V gene encodes CDR1 LNHDA and CDR2 SQIVND (reference sequence). CDR3 length equals 15 residues. CDR3 bases: TGTGCCAGTAGGGGACAGGTGTATAGCAATCAGCCCCAGCATTTT. Its protein product is CASRGQVYSNQPQHF.

The CDR3 protein is CASSESVNHGGYTF. Written as DNA, the CDR3 is TGTGCCAGCAGTGAATCGGTAAATCATGGTGGCTACACCTTC. This chain joins TRBV2 and TRBJ1-2, with D unclear. The ends were cut back, 2 bases at V and 7 bases at J, with 14 bases in the middle. Germline assignment: CDR1 SNHLY and CDR2 FYNNEI. The CDR3 is 14 amino acids.

The V and J genes are TRBV6-5 and TRBJ1-4; D remains unclear. V gave up 6 bases and J gave up 0 bases, with 11 bases separating them. CDR3 size: 15 residues. Looked up from germline, CDR1 is MNHEY and CDR2 is SVGAGI. The CDR3 sequence is CASSPSGTTNEKLFF. The CDR3 DNA reads TGTGCCAGCAGCCCGTCGGGGACAACTAATGAAAAACTGTTTTTT.

The V call is TRBV5-1, the J call TRBJ2-3; 9 nucleotides line up with TRBD2. The CDR3 runs to 13 residues. V lost 4 bases, J lost 9 bases, and 6 bases stayed unmatched. The V gene's germline CDR1 is SGHRS and CDR2 YFSETQ. The CDR3 nucleotides read TGCGCCAGCAGCCAACAAGCGGGAGGCACGCAGTATTTT. This codes for CASSQQAGGTQYF.

The chain carries TRBV18 and TRBJ2-1; TRBD2 matches at 14 bases. V dropped 4 bases and J dropped 3; count of bases not matched to a gene: 5. The length of the CDR3 is 17 residues. Germline V gives CDR1 KGHSH, CDR2 LQKENI. The CDR3 is CASSLRLAGGDYNEQFF. The DNA for the CDR3 is TGTGCCAGCTCACTGCGACTAGCGGGAGGGGACTACAATGAGCAGTTCTTC.

Concerning this clone itself: One end of the junction varies from germline; a read error may be responsible. For the CDR3, the DNA is TGTGCTAGCAGCCGGGGACAACAAGAGACCCAGTACTTC. It encodes CASSRGQQETQYF. The chain couples TRBV7-7 to TRBJ2-5, with a weak D call TRBD1 (6 bases). The CDR3 is 13 amino acids. Per germline, CDR1 SSHAT and CDR2 FNYEAQ (reference sequence).

The chain uses TRBV9 and TRBJ2-1; a possible D gene is TRBD2 (5 bases). V was shortened by 2 bases and J by 7 bases, with 16 bases between the two germline ends. Germline loops: CDR1 SGDLS, CDR2 YYNGEE. CDR3 length equals 15 residues. The CDR3 DNA reads as TGTGCCAGCAGCGTGGAAGCGGCGACTGGGAATGAGCAGTTCTTC. It codes for CASSVEAATGNEQFF.

This chain connects TRBV19 to TRBJ2-5; 7 bases line up with TRBD1. The CDR3 sequence is 15 residues long. J was trimmed by 4 bases and V by 3 bases; bases with no gene match: 8. In germline, CDR1 is LNHDA, CDR2 SQIVND (reference sequence). The CDR3 sequence: CASSMRTGGGETQYF. The CDR3 nucleotides are TGTGCCAGTAGTATGAGGACAGGAGGAGGAGAGACCCAGTACTTC.

J is TRBJ2-7 and V is TRBV9, with a weak D call TRBD2 (7 bases). V gave up 0 bases and J gave up 2 bases, with 12 bases separating them. The germline V gene encodes CDR1 SGDLS and CDR2 YYNGEE. The CDR3 covers 15 residues. CDR3 nucleotide sequence: TGTGCCAGCAGCGTAGGGGGAGGGACAACCTACGAGCAGTACTTC. Protein sequence: CASSVGGGTTYEQYF.

The genes are TRBV28 and TRBJ1-1, with D hard to call. Between the trimmed V and J ends, which lost 8 bases and 4 bases, there was a span of 5 bases. There are 10 residues in the CDR3. Germline loops: CDR1 MDHEN, CDR2 SYDVKM. The CDR3 nucleotides read TGTGCCAGCTGGAGCACTGAAGCTTTCTTT. Translating it yields CASWSTEAFF. Full variable domain (remainder filled in from reference TRBV28 and TRBJ1-1): DVKVTQSSRYLVKRTGEKVFLECVQDMDHENMFWYRQDPGLGLRLIYFSYDVKMKEKGDIPEGYSVSREKKERFSLILESASTNQTSMYLCASWSTEAFFGQGTRLTVV.

The V and J genes are TRBV2 and TRBJ1-4, with 7 bases aligning to TRBD1. The CDR3 is 14 residues long. Germline V gene sequence: CDR1 SNHLY, CDR2 FYNNEI. Trimming cost V 6 bases and J 8 bases; bases outside gene matches: 9. CDR3 sequence (DNA): TGTGCCAGCAGGCAGACAGGGATTAAAGAAAAACTGTTTTTT. Amino acids: CASRQTGIKEKLFF.

The genes are TRBV18 and TRBJ1-1; 9 nucleotides match TRBD1. This CDR3 spans 12 amino acids. Germline-derived CDR1 and CDR2 are KGHSH and LQKENI. V was clipped by 6 bases and J by 5 bases; unmatched bases: 1. DNA of the CDR3: TGTGCCAGCTCGACAGGGGGGACTGAAGCTTTCTTT. Its protein is CASSTGGTEAFF.

The chain couples TRBV28 to TRBJ2-5; 11 nucleotides line up with TRBD1. Germline trimming cut 4 bases from V and 5 bases from J; bases unmatched to any gene: 6. The CDR3 totals 15 residues. Germline V CDR1 and CDR2: MDHEN, SYDVKM. CDR3 sequence reads: CASSSRTGGVETQYF. CDR3 nucleotides: TGTGCCAGCAGTTCAAGGACAGGGGGCGTTGAGACCCAGTACTTC.

The chain carries TRBV10-1 and TRBJ2-1; D is uncertain. The CDR3 has 14 residues. The germline V gene has CDR1 WNHNN and CDR2 SYGVQD (reference sequence). V was pared by 3 bases and J by 5 bases, with 11 bases between. The DNA of the CDR3 is TGCGCCAGCAGTGACGCTAAAATCAACAATGAGCAGTTCTTC. Translating it yields CASSDAKINNEQFF.